Here is one T cell receptor (beta chain) with its context. This clonotype was recorded many times. The antigen it binds to is not known. Qualities for individual bases were not recorded, and no much larger clone is one base off. Hyperthyroidism patients were newly diagnosed, with disease duration under 2 months, and aged 18 to 65 years. Patients with uncontrolled infections, other autoimmune diseases, pregnancy or lactation were excluded. Diagnoses were based on clinical symptoms, serum thyroxine and TRAb, thyroid ultrasound and orbital computed tomography. Blood from progressor patients was drawn when they were first diagnosed with hyperthyroidism, before any ophthalmopathy symptoms appeared. Ficoll-Paque density gradient centrifugation was used to isolate PBMCs from approximately 10 ml of fresh peripheral blood. Patients classed as progressors first received a Graves' hyperthyroidism diagnosis and then went on to develop ophthalmopathy during follow-up. Trizol reagent was used to extract total RNA, and RNA quality was then checked on an Agilent 2100 Bioanalyzer.

This specimen belongs to a study of T cells in Graves' hyperthyroidism and ophthalmopathy (dated by TCRdb to between 2018 and 2021). Study-wide context: Peripheral blood was sampled at the time of initial diagnosis, prior to any treatment. In about 6 Graves' hyperthyroidism patients, the study also compared T-cell repertoires from thyroid tissue with T-cell repertoires from blood. TCR V-J signatures able to tell the groups apart were searched for in a discovery cohort of about a hundred patients, of whom over 40 had Graves' ophthalmopathy and roughly 57 had stable Graves' hyperthyroidism. Once sampling was done, hyperthyroidism patients were given methimazole at a starting dose of 30 mg daily, whereas ophthalmopathy patients were given high-dose intravenous methylprednisolone. The 95 to 100 discovery patients were randomly split 7:3 into training and test sets. Whether ophthalmopathy could be predicted prospectively was tested in an independent validation cohort made up of 18 to 20 hyperthyroidism patients plus 17 patients who later progressed to ophthalmopathy. The paper describes TCR Vbeta CDR3 sequencing of 120 to 150 peripheral blood samples, made up of 43 ophthalmopathy patients, over 70 hyperthyroidism patients and 17 progressor patients. What the research found in general, with its limitations: Most expanded thyroid clonotypes (frequency above 0.001) were also found in blood, which suggests that blood repertoires may mirror thyroid immune responses. Sample size was not statistically predetermined, and investigators were not blinded to group allocation. In validation, the model predicted progression to ophthalmopathy a median of roughly 6.5 months before onset, with approximately 68% sensitivity and roughly 77% specificity. In cross-validation, a model built on a 13 V-J signature told ophthalmopathy apart from stable hyperthyroidism with 87.88% sensitivity and around 81% specificity, and in testing the same model reached 80%/75%.

The TCR beta CDR3 regions were amplified from RNA transcripts. A first-round RT-PCR of the TCR CDR3 used the HTBI primer set with the Qiagen OneStep RT-PCR kit. A second multiplex PCR round built the libraries, followed by size selection and purification. Libraries were sequenced paired-end with 100 bp reads on an Illumina HiSeq2000. For the original study's pipeline: SOAPnuke was used to process the raw data, throwing out any read that contained adapters or uncalled bases, had a mean Phred below 15, or lacked an exact constant-primer or identifier match. COPE v1.2.5 was used to merge the high-quality paired reads, and each unique nucleotide sequence was defined as a clonotype. Clonotypes were aligned to IMGT TRBV, TRBD and TRBJ reference segments using MiTCR v1.1. Analysis was restricted to V-J combinations with a frequency above 0.0001, which covered roughly 99% of repertoires. A TCS score was defined as the ratio between F50 (clonal expansion) and ExV (chaos), using BLOSUM62-based TCRdist between CDR3 peptides within each V-J. Welch's t-statistics and random forest reduced some 510 V-J features to about 12, which were used in a naive Bayes classifier (R e1071). Through fastp at Q25 and MiXCR, TCRdb rebuilt clones from the public reads, retaining in-frame beta chains. Each entry is one CDR3 protein sequence, shown with its most common DNA and genes. None of the V and J calls come from the authors' own analysis; TCRdb made them. The sample table holds around 350,000 distinct CDR3 sequences, of which about a sixth were seen once. Jointly, the top ten make up almost 35% of the sample.

V sheds 6 bases and J sheds 1 base, leaving 12 bases between their ends. The germline V gene (reference sequence) sets CDR1 to DFQATT and CDR2 to SNEGSKA. Including the terminal cysteine and phenylalanine, the CDR3 comprises 13 residues. Just the 39-base CDR3 DNA is kept, in frame starting at base 1. This clonotype was obtained from a woman under 40 with Graves' hyperthyroidism that later progressed to Graves' ophthalmopathy. The sample consisted of blood. The chain links TRBV20-1 with TRBJ1-1, and perhaps TRBD1 as D gene, on 5 matching bases. CDR3 region: CSAERGGNTEAFF. In nucleotides, the sequence is TGCAGTGCAGAGCGTGGGGGGAACACTGAAGCTTTCTTT.